Shown below are 14 T cell receptor beta chains from a single sample sequenced in a study of T cells after yellow fever vaccination. TCRdb passed the 5' RACE reads through MiXCR, listing each CDR3 protein once. Seen here are 20,000 to 25,000 distinct CDR3 sequences, 4% to 6% observed once, and the top ten hold around 20%. Material: PBMCs, either bulk or a sorted T-cell subset (CD4+, CD8+, memory, or dextramer-sorted; not recorded which), obtained roughly 47 days after the first yellow fever vaccination. Source of these receptors: a man between 18 and 29 years old who received the YFV17D yellow fever vaccine.

By frequency in the sample, this clonotype is medium-sized (0.01 to 0.1%). The V call is TRBV3-1, the J call TRBJ2-1, with 8 bases matching TRBD1. CDR3 length equals 17 residues. Germline values: CDR1 LGHDT, CDR2 YNNKEL (reference sequence). V dropped 1 base and J dropped 5; count of bases not matched to a gene: 10. The CDR3, as DNA: TGTGCCAGCAGCCAAGGCATGGGACAGGCTACCGACAATGAGCAGTTCTTC. Translation: CASSQGMGQATDNEQFF.

This clonotype was seen many times. The chain combines TRBV6-5 with TRBJ2-2, with TRBD1 matching over 12 bases. This CDR3 has 15 amino acids. Germline CDR1 reads MNHEY; CDR2 reads SVGAGI. V was pared by 6 bases and J by 7 bases, with 6 bases of the junction left unmatched. Here the CDR3 DNA reads TGTGCCAGCAGCTTCCGGGACAGGGGGCGCGGGGAGCTGTTTTTT. Protein: CASSFRDRGRGELFF.

This clonotype was counted a few times. The germline gene is not matched at one end of the junction; a read error may be the cause. This chain links TRBV20-1 with TRBJ1-6; 9 bases match TRBD1. Germline V gene sequence: CDR1 DFQATT, CDR2 SNEGSKA (reference sequence). CDR3 length equals 16 residues. The DNA for the CDR3 is TGCTGTGCTAGAGAAGGACAGGGGATCCATAATTCACCCCTCCACTTT. It yields the protein CCAREGQGIHNSPLHF.

This clonotype was detected ten times or more. The chain couples TRBV9 to TRBJ2-3, with TRBD2 matching 13 bases. V dropped 4 bases and J dropped 4; count of bases not matched to a gene: 6. Looked up from germline, CDR1 is SGDLS and CDR2 is YYNGEE. This CDR3 spans 16 amino acids. The CDR3 DNA sequence: TGTGCCAGCAGCCGGGGACTAGCGGGGTTCCCAGATACGCAGTATTTT. Translating it yields CASSRGLAGFPDTQYF. The full variable domain, rest sourced from reference TRBV9 and TRBJ2-3, is DSGVTQTPKHLITATGQRVTLRCSPRSGDLSVYWYQQSLDQGLQFLIQYYNGEERAKGNILERFSAQQFPDLHSELNLSSLELGDSALYFCASSRGLAGFPDTQYFGPGTRLTVL.

This clonotype was counted at least ten times. The DNA is omitted, as the CDR3 cannot be located on it reliably, and the CDR3 follows TCRdb's listing. CDR3 region: CSAPRDFGAGYTF. This chain links TRBV20-1 with TRBJ1-2. The germline V gene encodes CDR1 DFQATT and CDR2 SNEGSKA (reference sequence). Ends included, the CDR3 has 13 residues.

This clonotype was detected ten times or more. The rearrangement uses TRBV4-1 and TRBJ2-1; 10 bases agree with TRBD2. V lost 4 bases, J lost 8 bases, and 8 bases stayed unmatched. CDR1 is MGHRA and CDR2 is YSYEKL in the germline V gene. The CDR3 consists of 15 residues. In DNA, the CDR3 is TGCGCCAGCAGCCCCGAGCGGGGGGGCCTCTATGAGCAGTTCTTC. Its translation is CASSPERGGLYEQFF.

This clonotype was recorded many times. The rearrangement links TRBV7-2 to TRBJ1-3; no definite D call. V was cut by 1 base and J by 0 bases, with 7 bases left in between. Germline CDR1 reads SGHTA; CDR2 reads FQGNSA. This CDR3 contains 15 residues. This chain's CDR3 is CASSLGVLSGNTIYF. CDR3 DNA sequence: TGTGCCAGCAGCTTAGGAGTCCTCTCTGGAAACACCATATATTTT.

In its sample, this clonotype was seen many times. The genes are TRBV12-3 or TRBV12-4 and TRBJ2-2, with 8 bases identical to TRBD2. The CDR3 loop spans 14 amino acids. J was trimmed by 4 bases and V by 6 bases; bases with no gene match: 4. CDR3 amino acids: CASSPGGGTGELFF. CDR3 nucleotides: TGTGCCAGCAGCCCGGGGGGGGGCACCGGGGAGCTGTTTTTT.

This clonotype was observed at least ten times. This rearrangement joins TRBV28 to TRBJ2-1; D is perhaps TRBD1 or TRBD2 (5 bases each). The CDR3 covers 14 residues. Germline V CDR1 and CDR2: MDHEN, SYDVKM. Trimming left V 3 bases short and J 8 bases short, with 14 bases between. CDR3: CASSFPPRGDEQFF. In DNA, the CDR3 is TGTGCCAGCAGTTTCCCCCCCCGGGGCGATGAGCAGTTCTTC.

This clonotype was seen at least ten times. The chain carries TRBV20-1 and TRBJ1-2; D unresolved. V shed 6 bases and J shed 4 bases, with 15 bases lying between them. The CDR3 has 13 residues. Germline V gene lookup returns CDR1 DFQATT and CDR2 SNEGSKA (reference sequence). CDR3 coding DNA: TGCAGTGCCCCCCCGCCTAGCCTCTATGGCTACACCTTC. As protein: CSAPPPSLYGYTF.

The chain joins TRBV24-1 to TRBJ2-1; a possible D gene is TRBD2 (7 bases). The ends were cut back, 9 bases at V and 6 bases at J, with 17 bases in the middle. This CDR3 spans 14 amino acids. CDR1 KGHDR and CDR2 SFDVKD come from the germline V gene. The CDR3 bases are TGTGCCACCGGAGTCAGGGGAGGGTCCAATGAGCAGTTCTTC. Protein: CATGVRGGSNEQFF.

This clonotype has ten or more counts. The V call is TRBV15, the J call TRBJ1-2; 9 positions match TRBD1. Looked up from germline, CDR1 is LNHNV and CDR2 is YYDKDF (reference sequence). Trimming removed 0 bases from V and 1 base from J; junction bases left unmatched: 6. The CDR3 length is 17 residues. CDR3 in amino acids: CATSRDLGQGLNYGYTF. The CDR3 DNA is TGTGCCACCAGCAGAGATCTGGGACAGGGACTTAACTATGGCTACACCTTC.

In its sample, this clonotype was seen many times. This chain uses TRBV5-1 with TRBJ2-3; D is uncertain. The CDR3 has 14 amino acids. Deletions cut 0 bases from V and 3 bases from J, with 8 bases between. The germline V gene encodes CDR1 SGHRS and CDR2 YFSETQ. The CDR3 sequence is CASSLVGITDTQYF. For the CDR3, the DNA is TGCGCCAGCAGCTTGGTAGGGATAACAGATACGCAGTATTTT.

This clonotype showed up many times. The chain employs TRBV27 and TRBJ2-1; D call uncertain. CDR3 length equals 13 residues. From germline, CDR1 is MNHEY and CDR2 SMNVEV (reference sequence). V was shortened by 6 bases and J by 5 bases, with 11 bases between the two germline ends. CDR3: CASRSGLDNEQFF. The CDR3 region has the DNA TGTGCCAGCAGATCCGGGTTAGACAATGAGCAGTTCTTC.